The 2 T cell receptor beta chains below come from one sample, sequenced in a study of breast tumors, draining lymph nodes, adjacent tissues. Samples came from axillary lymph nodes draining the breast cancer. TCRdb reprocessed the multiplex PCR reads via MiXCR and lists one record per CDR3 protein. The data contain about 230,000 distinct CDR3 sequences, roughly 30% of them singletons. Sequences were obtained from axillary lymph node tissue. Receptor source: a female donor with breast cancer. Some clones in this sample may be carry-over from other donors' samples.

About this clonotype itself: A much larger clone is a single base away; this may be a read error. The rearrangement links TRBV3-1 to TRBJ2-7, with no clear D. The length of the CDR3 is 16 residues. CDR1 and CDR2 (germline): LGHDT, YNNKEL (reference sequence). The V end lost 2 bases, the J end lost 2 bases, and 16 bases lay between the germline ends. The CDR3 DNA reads TGTGCCAGCAGCCAAAATTCGGCAGTCAGCGCCTACGAGCAGTACTTC. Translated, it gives CASSQNSAVSAYEQYF.

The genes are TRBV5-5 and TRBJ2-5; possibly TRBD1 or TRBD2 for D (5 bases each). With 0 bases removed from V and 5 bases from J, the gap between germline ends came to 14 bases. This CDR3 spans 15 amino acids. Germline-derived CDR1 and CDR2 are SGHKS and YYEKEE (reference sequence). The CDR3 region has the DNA TGTGCCAGCAGCTTGGGGACCGGCAGGGAGGAGACCCAGTACTTC. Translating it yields CASSLGTGREETQYF.